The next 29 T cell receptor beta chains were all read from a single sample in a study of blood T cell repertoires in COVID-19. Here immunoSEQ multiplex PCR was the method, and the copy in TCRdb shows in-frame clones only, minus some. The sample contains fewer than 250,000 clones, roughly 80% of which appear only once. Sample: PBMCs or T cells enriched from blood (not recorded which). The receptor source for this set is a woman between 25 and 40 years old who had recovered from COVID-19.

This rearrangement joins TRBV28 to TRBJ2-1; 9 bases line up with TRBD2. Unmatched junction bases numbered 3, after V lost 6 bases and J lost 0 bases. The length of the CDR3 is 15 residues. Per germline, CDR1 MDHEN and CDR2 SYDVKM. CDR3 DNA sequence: TGTGCCAGCAGGGATAGCGGGAGCTCCTACAATGAGCAGTTCTTC. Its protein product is CASRDSGSSYNEQFF.

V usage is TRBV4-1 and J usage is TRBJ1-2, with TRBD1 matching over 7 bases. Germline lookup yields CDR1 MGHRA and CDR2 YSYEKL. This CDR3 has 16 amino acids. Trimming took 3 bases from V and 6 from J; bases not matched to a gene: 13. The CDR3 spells CASSQVEGAQRHGYTF. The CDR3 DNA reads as TGCGCCAGCAGCCAGGTCGAGGGGGCGCAAAGACATGGCTACACCTTC.

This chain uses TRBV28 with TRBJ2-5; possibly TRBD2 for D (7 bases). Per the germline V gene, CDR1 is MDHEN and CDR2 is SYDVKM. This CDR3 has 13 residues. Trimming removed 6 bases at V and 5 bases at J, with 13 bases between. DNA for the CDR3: TGTGCCAGCAGGCCGGGGGGCGCGGAGACCCAGTACTTC. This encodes CASRPGGAETQYF.

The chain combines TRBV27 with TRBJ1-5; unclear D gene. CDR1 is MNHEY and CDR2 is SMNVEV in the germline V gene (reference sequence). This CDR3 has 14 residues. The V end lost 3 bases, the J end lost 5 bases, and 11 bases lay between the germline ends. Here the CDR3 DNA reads TGTGCCAGCAGTTTCGTGTTCGGGGATCAGCCCCAGCATTTT. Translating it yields CASSFVFGDQPQHF.

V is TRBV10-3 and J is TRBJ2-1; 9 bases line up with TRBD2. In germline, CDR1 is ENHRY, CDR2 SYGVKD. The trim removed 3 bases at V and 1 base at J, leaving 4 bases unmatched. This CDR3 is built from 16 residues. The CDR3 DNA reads TGTGCCATCAGTGATCGGCTAGCGGGGTCCTACAATGAGCAGTTCTTC. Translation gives CAISDRLAGSYNEQFF.

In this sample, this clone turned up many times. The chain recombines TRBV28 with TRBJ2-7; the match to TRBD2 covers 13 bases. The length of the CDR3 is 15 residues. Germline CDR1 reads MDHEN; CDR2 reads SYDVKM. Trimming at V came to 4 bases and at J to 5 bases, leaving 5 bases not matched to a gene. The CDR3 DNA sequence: TGTGCCAGCAGTTCACTAGCGGGAGGGCCCCACGAGCAGTACTTC. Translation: CASSSLAGGPHEQYF.

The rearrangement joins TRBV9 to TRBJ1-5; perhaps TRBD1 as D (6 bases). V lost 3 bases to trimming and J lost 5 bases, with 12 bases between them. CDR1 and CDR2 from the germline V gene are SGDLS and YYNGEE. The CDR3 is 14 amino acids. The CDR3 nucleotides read TGTGCCAGCAGCGAAACAGGGACCCATCAGCCCCAGCATTTT. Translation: CASSETGTHQPQHF.

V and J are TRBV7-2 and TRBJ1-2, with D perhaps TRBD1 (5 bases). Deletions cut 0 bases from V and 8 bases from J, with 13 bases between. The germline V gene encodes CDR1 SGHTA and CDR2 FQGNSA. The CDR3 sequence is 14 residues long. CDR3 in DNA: TGTGCCAGCAGCTTAGCCAGGGCCCTGCTCGGCTACACCTTC. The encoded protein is CASSLARALLGYTF.

Written as DNA, the CDR3 is TGCGCCAGCAGCCAGCCCCGGACAGGGGGCATAGAAGCTTTCTTT. Translated, it gives CASSQPRTGGIEAFF. V and J are TRBV4-1 and TRBJ1-1; 11 nucleotides align to TRBD1. Losses at the gene ends were 3 bases for V and 8 bases for J; bases not matched to a gene: 8. Germline loops: CDR1 MGHRA, CDR2 YSYEKL. The CDR3 sequence is 15 residues long.

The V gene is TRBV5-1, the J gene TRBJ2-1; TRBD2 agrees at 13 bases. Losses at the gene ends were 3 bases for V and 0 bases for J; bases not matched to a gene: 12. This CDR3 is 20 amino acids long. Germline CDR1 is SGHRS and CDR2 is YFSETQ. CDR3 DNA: TGCGCCAGCAGCTCAAGACTAGCGGGGGGTAAGACTACCTCCTACAATGAGCAGTTCTTC. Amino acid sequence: CASSSRLAGGKTTSYNEQFF.

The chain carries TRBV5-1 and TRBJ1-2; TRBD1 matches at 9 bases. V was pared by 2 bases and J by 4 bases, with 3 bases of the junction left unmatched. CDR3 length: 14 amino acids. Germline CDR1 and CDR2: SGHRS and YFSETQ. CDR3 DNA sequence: TGCGCCAGCAGCTTCCAGACAGGGGGCTATGGCTACACCTTC. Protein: CASSFQTGGYGYTF.

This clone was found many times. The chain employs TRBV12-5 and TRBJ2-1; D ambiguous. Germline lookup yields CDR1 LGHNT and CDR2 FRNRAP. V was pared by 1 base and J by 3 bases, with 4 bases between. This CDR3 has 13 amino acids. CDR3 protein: CASGLDNYNEQFF. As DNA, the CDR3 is TGTGCTAGTGGTTTGGACAACTACAATGAGCAGTTCTTC.

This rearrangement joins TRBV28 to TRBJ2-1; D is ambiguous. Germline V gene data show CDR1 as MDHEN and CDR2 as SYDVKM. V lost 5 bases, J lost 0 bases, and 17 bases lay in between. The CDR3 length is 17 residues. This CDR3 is CASSPPSGPGSYNEQFF. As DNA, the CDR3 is TGTGCCAGCAGTCCTCCTTCTGGCCCGGGCTCCTACAATGAGCAGTTCTTC.

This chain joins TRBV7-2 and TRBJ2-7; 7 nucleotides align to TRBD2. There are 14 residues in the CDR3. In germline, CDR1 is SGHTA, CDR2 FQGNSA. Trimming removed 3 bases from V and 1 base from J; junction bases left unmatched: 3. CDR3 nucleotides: TGTGCCAGCAGCTTTACAGCGGGGTCCTACGAGCAGTACGTC. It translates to CASSFTAGSYEQYV.

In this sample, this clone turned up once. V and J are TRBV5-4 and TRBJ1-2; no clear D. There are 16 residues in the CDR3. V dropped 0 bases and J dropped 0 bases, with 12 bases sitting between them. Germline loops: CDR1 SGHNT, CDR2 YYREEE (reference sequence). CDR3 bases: TGTGCCAGCAGCTTGGGATTTAACGGAGCTAACTATGGCTACACCTTC. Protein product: CASSLGFNGANYGYTF.

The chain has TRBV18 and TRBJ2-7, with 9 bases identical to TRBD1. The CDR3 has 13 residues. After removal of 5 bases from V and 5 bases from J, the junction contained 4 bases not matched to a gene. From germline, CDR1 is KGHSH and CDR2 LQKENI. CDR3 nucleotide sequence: TGTGCCAGCTCAACCGGGACAGGGAACGAGCAGTACTTC. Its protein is CASSTGTGNEQYF.

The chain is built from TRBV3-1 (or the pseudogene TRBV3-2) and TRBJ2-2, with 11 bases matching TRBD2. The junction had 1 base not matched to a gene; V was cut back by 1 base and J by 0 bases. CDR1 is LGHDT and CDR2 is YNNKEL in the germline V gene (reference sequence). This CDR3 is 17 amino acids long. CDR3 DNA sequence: TGTGCCAGCAGCCAAGTGGGACTAGCGGCGAACACCGGGGAGCTGTTTTTT. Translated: CASSQVGLAANTGELFF.

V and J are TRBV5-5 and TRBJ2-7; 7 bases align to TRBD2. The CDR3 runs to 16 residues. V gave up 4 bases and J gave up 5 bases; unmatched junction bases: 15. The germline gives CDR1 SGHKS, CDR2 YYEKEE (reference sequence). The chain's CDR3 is CASSPLSGRVFNEQYF. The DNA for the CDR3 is TGTGCCAGCAGCCCCCTTTCGGGGAGGGTGTTTAACGAGCAGTACTTC.

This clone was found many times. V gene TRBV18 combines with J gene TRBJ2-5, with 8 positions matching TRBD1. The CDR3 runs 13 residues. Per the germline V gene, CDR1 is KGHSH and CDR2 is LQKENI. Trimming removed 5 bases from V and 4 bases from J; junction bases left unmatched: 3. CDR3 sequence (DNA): TGTGCCAGCTCATCAGGACAGGGAGAGACCCAGTACTTC. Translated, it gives CASSSGQGETQYF.

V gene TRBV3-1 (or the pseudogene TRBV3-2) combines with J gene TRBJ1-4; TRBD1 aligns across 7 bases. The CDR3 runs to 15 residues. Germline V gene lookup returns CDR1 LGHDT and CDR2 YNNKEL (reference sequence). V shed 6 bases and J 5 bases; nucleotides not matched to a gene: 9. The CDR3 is CASSGGGWENEKLFF. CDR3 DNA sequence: TGTGCCAGCAGTGGAGGGGGCTGGGAGAATGAAAAACTGTTTTTT.

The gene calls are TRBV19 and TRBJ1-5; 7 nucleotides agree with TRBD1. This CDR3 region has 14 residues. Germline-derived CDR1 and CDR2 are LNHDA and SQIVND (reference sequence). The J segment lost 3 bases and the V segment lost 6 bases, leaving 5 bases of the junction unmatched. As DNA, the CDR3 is TGTGCCAGTAGGAAGGGACAGAACAATCAGCCCCAGCATTTT. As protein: CASRKGQNNQPQHF.

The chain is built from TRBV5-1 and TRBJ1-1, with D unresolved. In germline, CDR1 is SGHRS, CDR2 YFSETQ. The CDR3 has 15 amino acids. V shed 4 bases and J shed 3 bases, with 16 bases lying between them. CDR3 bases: TGCGCCAGCAGCACCGGACCCGGGAGGGACACTGAAGCTTTCTTT. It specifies CASSTGPGRDTEAFF. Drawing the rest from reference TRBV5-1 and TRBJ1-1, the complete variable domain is KAGVTQTPRYLIKTRGQQVTLSCSPISGHRSVSWYQQTPGQGLQFLFEYFSETQRNKGNFPGRFSGRQFSNSRSEMNVSTLELGDSALYLCASSTGPGRDTEAFFGQGTRLTVV.

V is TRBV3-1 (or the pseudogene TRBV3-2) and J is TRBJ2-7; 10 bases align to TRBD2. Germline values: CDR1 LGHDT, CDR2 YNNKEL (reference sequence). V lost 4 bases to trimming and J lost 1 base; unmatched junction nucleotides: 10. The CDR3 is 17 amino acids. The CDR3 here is CASSPLAGGLKSYEQYF. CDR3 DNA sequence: TGTGCCAGCAGCCCCTTAGCGGGAGGTCTCAAATCCTACGAGCAGTACTTC.

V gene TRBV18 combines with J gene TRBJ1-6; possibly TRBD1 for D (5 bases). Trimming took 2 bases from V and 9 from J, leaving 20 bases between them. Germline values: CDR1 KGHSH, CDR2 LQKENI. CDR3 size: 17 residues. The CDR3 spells CASSPSDWGRGVSPLHF. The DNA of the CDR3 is TGTGCCAGCTCACCATCCGATTGGGGCCGGGGGGTTTCACCCCTCCACTTT. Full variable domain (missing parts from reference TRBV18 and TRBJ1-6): NAGVMQNPRHLVRRRGQEARLRCSPMKGHSHVYWYRQLPEEGLKFMVYLQKENIIDESGMPKERFSAEFPKEGPSILRIQQVVRGDSAAYFCASSPSDWGRGVSPLHFGNGTRLTVT.

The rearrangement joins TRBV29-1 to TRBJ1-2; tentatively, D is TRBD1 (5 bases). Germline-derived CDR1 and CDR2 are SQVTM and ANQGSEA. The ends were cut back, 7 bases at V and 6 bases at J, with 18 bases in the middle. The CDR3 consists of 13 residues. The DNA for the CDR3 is TGCAGCGGAAACCAAGCAGGGCTGGATGGCTACACCTTC. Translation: CSGNQAGLDGYTF.

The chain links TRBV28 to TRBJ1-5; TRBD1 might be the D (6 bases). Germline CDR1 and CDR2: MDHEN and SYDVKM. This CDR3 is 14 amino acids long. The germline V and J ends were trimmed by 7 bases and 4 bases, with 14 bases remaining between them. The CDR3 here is CASIRGAENQPQHF. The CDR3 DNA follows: TGTGCCAGCATCCGGGGGGCGGAGAATCAGCCCCAGCATTTT.

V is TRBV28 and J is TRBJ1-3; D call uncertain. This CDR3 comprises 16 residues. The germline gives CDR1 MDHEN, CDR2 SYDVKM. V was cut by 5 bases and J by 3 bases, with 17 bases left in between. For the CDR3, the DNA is TGTGCCAGCAGTCTACTCACAGAGGGTCTTGGAAACACCATATATTTT. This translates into CASSLLTEGLGNTIYF. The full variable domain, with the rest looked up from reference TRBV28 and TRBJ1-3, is DVKVTQSSRYLVKRTGEKVFLECVQDMDHENMFWYRQDPGLGLRLIYFSYDVKMKEKGDIPEGYSVSREKKERFSLILESASTNQTSMYLCASSLLTEGLGNTIYFGEGSWLTVV.

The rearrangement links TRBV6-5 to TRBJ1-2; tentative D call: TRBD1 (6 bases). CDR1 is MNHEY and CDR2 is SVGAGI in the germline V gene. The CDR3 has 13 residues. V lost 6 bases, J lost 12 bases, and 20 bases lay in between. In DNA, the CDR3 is TGTGCCAGCAGGAACAGGGATCCACATAAGGACACCTTC. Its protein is CASRNRDPHKDTF.

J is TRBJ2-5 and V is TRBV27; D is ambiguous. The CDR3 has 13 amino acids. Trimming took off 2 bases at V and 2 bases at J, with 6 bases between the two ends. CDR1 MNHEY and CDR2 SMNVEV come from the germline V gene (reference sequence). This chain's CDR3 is CASSLVEQETQYF. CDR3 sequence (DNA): TGTGCCAGCAGTTTAGTAGAGCAAGAGACCCAGTACTTC.